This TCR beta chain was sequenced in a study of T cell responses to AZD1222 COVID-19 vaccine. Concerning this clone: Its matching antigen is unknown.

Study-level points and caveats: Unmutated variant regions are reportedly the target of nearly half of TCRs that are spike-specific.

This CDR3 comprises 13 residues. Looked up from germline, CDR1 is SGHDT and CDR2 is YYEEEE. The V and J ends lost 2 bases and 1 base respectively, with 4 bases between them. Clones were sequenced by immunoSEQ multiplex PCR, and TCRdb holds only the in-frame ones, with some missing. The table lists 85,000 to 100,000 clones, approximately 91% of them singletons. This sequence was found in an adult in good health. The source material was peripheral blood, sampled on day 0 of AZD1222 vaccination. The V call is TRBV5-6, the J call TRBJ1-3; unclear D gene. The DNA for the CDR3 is TGTGCCAGCAGCTTTACATCTGGAAACACCATATATTTT. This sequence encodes CASSFTSGNTIYF.